What follows are 2 T cell receptor beta chains derived from one specimen sequenced in a study of OX40 agonist ivuxolimab in advanced cancers. TCRdb keeps only in-frame clones here, not all; method: immunoSEQ multiplex PCR. Of around 49,000 clones listed, approximately 88% are singletons. Here the sequenced sample was CD4+ or CD8+ T cells sorted from blood, taken in a trial of the OX40 agonist ivuxolimab. Source of these receptors: an adult with an advanced solid tumor such as melanoma, head and neck, liver or kidney cancer.

This clone was recorded once. V and J are TRBV5-6 and TRBJ1-2; D not certain. CDR3 length equals 16 residues. With 0 bases removed from V and 0 bases from J, the gap between germline ends came to 12 bases. CDR1 and CDR2 from the germline V gene are SGHDT and YYEEEE. CDR3 sequence (DNA): TGTGCCAGCAGCTTGGTGTCAGCCCCTCCTAACTATGGCTACACCTTC. It specifies CASSLVSAPPNYGYTF.

The chain carries TRBV7-8 and TRBJ1-1; no definite D call. Germline lookup yields CDR1 SGHVS and CDR2 FQNEAQ. The CDR3 runs to 15 residues. Trimming removed 0 bases at V and 3 bases at J, with 11 bases between. For the CDR3, the DNA is TGTGCCAGCAGCTTAGCTTTCGGTGGGTACACTGAAGCTTTCTTT. Translating gives CASSLAFGGYTEAFF.